This entry describes one TCR beta chain. This record belongs to a study of blood T cell repertoires in COVID-19. As for the study in general: The analysed material was cDNA or gDNA that came from T cells, B-cell-depleted T cells, or PBMCs.

This CDR3 region has 15 residues. Trimming cost V 3 bases and J 4 bases, with 14 bases left between them. Germline V gives CDR1 SGDLS, CDR2 YYNGEE. Assay: immunoSEQ multiplex PCR; the TCRdb copy retains only in-frame clones and omits some. The table lists about 130,000 clones, 75% to 90% of them singletons. The chain links TRBV9 to TRBJ2-1; a possible D gene is TRBD2 (5 bases). The sequence derives from a woman older than 75 with COVID-19, enrolled during active disease. Sequencing input: peripheral blood. This CDR3 reads CASSAAGIGYNEQFF. CDR3 sequence (DNA): TGTGCCAGCAGCGCCGCGGGTATTGGGTACAATGAGCAGTTCTTC.